The present T cell receptor beta chain was sequenced within a study of CD8 T cells in ankylosing spondylitis. Study-level findings and limits: Peripheral blood samples showed relatively rare disease-linked clones, and these clones were CD8+. In reactive arthritis synovial fluid and blood, some motif variants had been reported before. Significantly higher representation of disease-linked clones was reported for matched ankylosing spondylitis synovial fluid. A motif in TCR beta, a set of roughly eight highly homologous variants, appeared characteristic of ankylosing spondylitis blood.

Concerning this clonotype: What it binds is not known.

Library preparation for TCR beta used quantitative 5'-RACE with molecular barcodes. Via MiXCR, TCRdb re-called the 5' RACE reads, giving one row per CDR3 protein. The sample has 750,000 to 850,000 distinct CDR3 sequences; roughly 12% are singletons. What was sequenced was blood, either unsorted or a sorted T cell fraction (not recorded which). The TCR sequence derives from a male donor with ankylosing spondylitis.

CDR3 in DNA: TGTGCCAGCAGCCGTCGGCAGGCCTATGGCTACACCTTC. It encodes CASSRRQAYGYTF. J is TRBJ1-2 and V is TRBV7-2; D gene unclear. CDR3 size: 13 residues. Trimming left V 5 bases short and J 4 bases short, with 11 bases between. The germline CDR1 and CDR2 sequences are SGHTA and FQGNSA.